This T cell receptor (beta chain) comes out of a study of T cell changes during pregnancy in multiple sclerosis. V lost 3 bases and J 1 base, leaving 16 bases between the germline ends. Germline V gene lookup returns CDR1 GTSNPN and CDR2 SVGIG (reference sequence). The CDR3 consists of 15 residues. Sequencing was performed with immunoSEQ multiplex PCR; in TCRdb, only in-frame clones are kept and a portion is missing. This table has tens of thousands of clones, around nine tenths appearing once. The chain has TRBV30 and TRBJ2-7; D not certain. The receptor's source is a female donor with multiple sclerosis, enrolled in a pregnancy study. The sample consisted of CD4+ T cells from peripheral blood mononuclear cells, taken before pregnancy. CDR3 in amino acids: CAWSRRNTLSYEQYF. CDR3 DNA sequence: TGTGCCTGGAGCAGAAGAAACACGTTATCCTACGAGCAGTACTTC.